This TCR beta chain was captured in a study of blood T cell repertoires in COVID-19. The overall study: Collection of acute and convalescent COVID-19 samples took place in the United States, Italy and Spain.

Only in-frame clones appear in the TCRdb table, and some are missing; sequencing was by immunoSEQ multiplex PCR. Here the sample spans roughly 450,000 clones, about 90% being singletons. Study members were between roughly 18 and 100 years old and lived in fewer than 30 US regions. CDR1 is SGHTA, CDR2 FQGTGA, per germline. The junction had 8 bases not matched to a gene; V was cut back by 5 bases and J by 8 bases. The length of the CDR3 is 16 residues. Material for sequencing was PBMCs or T cells enriched from blood (not recorded which). J is TRBJ2-1 and V is TRBV7-3; TRBD2 matches 14 bases. This sequence originates from a man between 18 and 35 years old who had recovered from COVID-19. In DNA, the CDR3 is TGTGCCAGCAGCCAAACCGGGACTAGCGGGAGTCATGAGCAGTTCTTC. It is translated as CASSQTGTSGSHEQFF.